The sequence of this T cell receptor (beta chain) was determined in a study of blood T cell repertoires in COVID-19. On the study more broadly: Researchers got acute and convalescent COVID-19 samples from the United States, Italy and Spain. Sample material is recorded as cDNA or gDNA derived from T cells, B-cell-depleted T cells, or PBMCs.

The germline V gene encodes CDR1 SGHTA and CDR2 FQGNSA. With 3 bases removed from V and 5 bases from J, the gap between germline ends came to 10 bases. The CDR3 loop spans 13 amino acids. Original processing notes: Scientists estimated how many nucleated cells there were by amplifying reference gene primers. Profiled with immunoSEQ multiplex PCR; TCRdb holds only in-frame clones, not every one. The V and J calls and clone size come from that table; D and trimming were worked out from the DNA. The table records 200,000 to 250,000 clones, roughly 80% of them present only once. The J gene is TRBJ1-1, the V gene TRBV7-2; no clear D. The sequenced material came from peripheral blood. This TCR was sampled from a woman between 45 and 65 years old with acute or convalescent COVID-19. The CDR3 is CASSLTQRTEAFF. CDR3 nucleotide sequence: TGTGCCAGCAGCTTGACCCAGAGGACTGAAGCTTTCTTT.